The 30 T cell receptor beta chains in this list originate from one sample, sequenced in a study of regulatory and conventional T cells in RAG deficiency (dated by TCRdb to about 2017). Before genomic DNA extraction, conventional CD4+ T cells were isolated from blood as CD25-low CD127-high cells. The receptor library was made with the immunoSEQ multiplex PCR assay. TCRdb stores this immuneACCESS table with in-frame sequences only. Part of the clones is absent; in the studies checked, under half of the shortfall reflects unresolved V genes, and no reason is known for the rest. The sample records 29,000 or so clones, 90% to 95% of which are singletons. The ten biggest clones cover around 0.2% of the sample. This sample also belongs to another study, concerning regulatory T cells. The other study reports the following: For the multiplex PCR, 52 forward TRBV primers and 13 reverse TRBJ primers were used, and amplification bias was corrected with both assay-based and computational methods.

Sequencing was done on a sample of CD25- CD4+ T cells sorted from blood. Receptors were obtained from a human donor in good health.

This chain uses TRBV18 with TRBJ2-3, with TRBD2 matching 8 bases. The germline V gene has CDR1 KGHSH and CDR2 LQKENI. This CDR3 has 15 residues. Germline trimming cut 2 bases from V and 3 bases from J; bases unmatched to any gene: 4. CDR3 residues: CASSPAGGRTDTQYF. For the CDR3, the DNA is TGTGCCAGCTCACCAGCGGGGGGCAGGACAGATACGCAGTATTTT.

V usage is TRBV18 and J usage is TRBJ2-7; 10 bases are a match to TRBD1. This CDR3 spans 16 amino acids. J was trimmed by 4 bases and V by 1 base; bases with no gene match: 7. Germline-derived CDR1 and CDR2 are KGHSH and LQKENI. In DNA form, the CDR3 reads TGTGCCAGCTCACCACTTAAGACGGGACAGGGGTACGAGCAGTACTTC. Amino acids: CASSPLKTGQGYEQYF.

The chain joins TRBV7-3 to TRBJ2-5; possible D gene TRBD2, 6 bases. Germline V lookup: CDR1 SGHTA, CDR2 FQGTGA. CDR3 length: 13 residues. Trimming pared 1 base from V and 3 bases from J, leaving 6 bases between. CDR3: CASSLSGEETQYF. In nucleotides, the CDR3 is TGTGCCAGCAGCTTAAGCGGGGAAGAGACCCAGTACTTC. The full variable domain, with the rest looked up from reference TRBV7-3 and TRBJ2-5, is GAGVSQTPSNKVTEKGKYVELRCDPISGHTALYWYRQSLGQGPEFLIYFQGTGAADDSGLPNDRFFAVRPEGSVSTLKIQRTERGDSAVYLCASSLSGEETQYFGPGTRLLVL.

The chain employs TRBV6-5 and TRBJ2-6; D call uncertain. The CDR3 spans 15 residues. The V gene lost 4 bases and the J gene lost 3 bases, with 10 bases spanning the gap. Per the germline V gene, CDR1 is MNHEY and CDR2 is SVGAGI. This chain's CDR3 is CASSSTISGANVLTF. CDR3 in DNA: TGTGCCAGCAGTTCCACAATCAGTGGGGCCAACGTCCTGACTTTC.

The chain uses TRBV9 and TRBJ1-2; D call uncertain. The CDR3 contains 15 residues. Germline lookup yields CDR1 SGDLS and CDR2 YYNGEE. Trimming left V 0 bases short and J 4 bases short, with 13 bases between. The CDR3, as DNA: TGTGCCAGCAGCGTAGAAAACAGACCACGCTATGGCTACACCTTC. Its protein is CASSVENRPRYGYTF.

This chain joins TRBV9 and TRBJ1-2; possibly TRBD1 for D (5 bases). The V gene's germline CDR1 is SGDLS and CDR2 YYNGEE. V dropped 3 bases and J dropped 3 bases, with 15 bases sitting between them. CDR3 length: 15 residues. CDR3 DNA sequence: TGTGCCAGCAGCGGGCGGGACCCCACCCACTATGGCTACACCTTC. As protein: CASSGRDPTHYGYTF. Variable domain in full (rest from reference TRBV9 and TRBJ1-2): DSGVTQTPKHLITATGQRVTLRCSPRSGDLSVYWYQQSLDQGLQFLIQYYNGEERAKGNILERFSAQQFPDLHSELNLSSLELGDSALYFCASSGRDPTHYGYTFGSGTRLTVV.

The chain has TRBV5-1 and TRBJ2-7, with D possibly being TRBD1 (6 bases). Germline lookup yields CDR1 SGHRS and CDR2 YFSETQ. This CDR3 spans 15 amino acids. The V end lost 1 base, the J end lost 0 bases, and 11 bases lay between the germline ends. Here the CDR3 DNA reads TGCGCCAGCAGCTTGCGCGACAGGACCTCCTACGAGCAGTACTTC. Protein: CASSLRDRTSYEQYF. Supplemented by reference TRBV5-1 and TRBJ2-7, the full variable domain reads KAGVTQTPRYLIKTRGQQVTLSCSPISGHRSVSWYQQTPGQGLQFLFEYFSETQRNKGNFPGRFSGRQFSNSRSEMNVSTLELGDSALYLCASSLRDRTSYEQYFGPGTRLTVT.

The V and J genes are TRBV4-1 and TRBJ1-1; 9 nucleotides agree with TRBD1. Looked up from germline, CDR1 is MGHRA and CDR2 is YSYEKL. This CDR3 is 13 amino acids long. Trimming cost V 5 bases and J 5 bases; bases outside gene matches: 3. The CDR3 loop reads CASSTTGGTEAFF. As DNA, the CDR3 is TGCGCCAGCAGCACGACAGGGGGAACTGAAGCTTTCTTT.

The chain combines TRBV4-2 with TRBJ1-1, with 7 bases fitting TRBD1. CDR3 length equals 15 residues. Germline V gives CDR1 LGHNA, CDR2 YNFKEQ. Trimming removed 1 base from V and 6 bases from J; junction bases left unmatched: 8. The CDR3 coding sequence is TGTGCCAGCAGCCAAGTCAAGGGGGCGATGGCTGAAGCTTTCTTT. It yields the protein CASSQVKGAMAEAFF.

The chain joins TRBV25-1 to TRBJ2-1; the match to TRBD2 covers 7 bases. The CDR3 has 14 amino acids. The germline V gene encodes CDR1 MGHDK and CDR2 SYGVNS. J was trimmed by 10 bases and V by 5 bases; bases with no gene match: 11. The CDR3 region is CASSRLATGEEQFF. Here the CDR3 DNA reads TGTGCCAGCAGTCGACTAGCAACCGGGGAGGAGCAGTTCTTC.

This chain links TRBV11-2 with TRBJ2-7; D gene unclear. The V gene lost 5 bases and the J gene lost 7 bases, with 15 bases spanning the gap. This CDR3 is 13 amino acids long. Germline CDR1 and CDR2: SGHAT and FQNNGV. CDR3 sequence: CASSPLWQWEQYF. The CDR3 DNA reads as TGTGCCAGCAGCCCCCTGTGGCAATGGGAGCAGTACTTC.

The chain couples TRBV5-1 to TRBJ2-1; the match to TRBD2 covers 11 bases. Germline V gene data show CDR1 as SGHRS and CDR2 as YFSETQ. The CDR3 totals 21 residues. Trimming at V came to 1 base and at J to 0 bases, leaving 15 bases not matched to a gene. CDR3 protein: CASSLPSQPPLAGGSYNEQFF. CDR3 in DNA: TGCGCCAGCAGCTTGCCCTCACAACCCCCTCTAGCGGGGGGCTCCTACAATGAGCAGTTCTTC.

The chain uses TRBV29-1 and TRBJ1-3; D remains ambiguous. Looked up from germline, CDR1 is SQVTM and CDR2 is ANQGSEA. The CDR3 extends over 11 amino acids. With 4 bases removed from V and 4 bases from J, the gap between germline ends came to 5 bases. This CDR3 reads CSVVLGNTIYF. As DNA, the CDR3 is TGCAGCGTTGTTCTGGGAAACACCATATATTTT.

The genes are TRBV20-1 and TRBJ2-1, with TRBD2 matching 8 bases. J gave up 12 bases and V 6 bases, and 7 bases lay outside the gene matches. This CDR3 comprises 11 residues. Germline CDR1 and CDR2: DFQATT and SNEGSKA (reference sequence). The CDR3: CSAFGGVLQFF. The CDR3 DNA reads as TGCAGTGCCTTCGGGGGGGTATTGCAGTTCTTC.

This sequence joins TRBV7-9 and TRBJ2-4, with a possible D match to TRBD2 (5 bases). V was pared by 3 bases and J by 7 bases, with 13 bases between. Germline-derived CDR1 and CDR2 are SEHNR and FQNEAQ (reference sequence). There are 14 residues in the CDR3. CDR3 in amino acids: CASSFRRETNIQYF. The CDR3 nucleotides are TGTGCCAGCAGCTTTAGAAGGGAGACGAACATTCAGTACTTC. Full variable domain (remainder filled in from reference TRBV7-9 and TRBJ2-4): DTGVSQNPRHKITKRGQNVTFRCDPISEHNRLYWYRQTLGQGPEFLTYFQNEAQLEKSRLLSDRFSAERPKGSFSTLEIQRTEQGDSAMYLCASSFRRETNIQYFGAGTRLSVL.

This chain uses TRBV5-1 with TRBJ1-2, with 7 bases that match TRBD1. With 4 bases clipped from V and 2 bases from J, the junction kept 2 bases outside the gene matches. Per germline, CDR1 SGHRS and CDR2 YFSETQ. There are 13 residues in the CDR3. DNA of the CDR3: TGCGCCAGCAGCCCGGGACAGAACTATGGCTACACCTTC. It translates to CASSPGQNYGYTF. Using reference TRBV5-1 and TRBJ1-2 for the parts outside the CDR3, the full variable domain is KAGVTQTPRYLIKTRGQQVTLSCSPISGHRSVSWYQQTPGQGLQFLFEYFSETQRNKGNFPGRFSGRQFSNSRSEMNVSTLELGDSALYLCASSPGQNYGYTFGSGTRLTVV.

This chain connects TRBV7-3 to TRBJ1-1; D gene unclear. The CDR3 is made up of 14 amino acids. Per the germline V gene, CDR1 is SGHTA and CDR2 is FQGTGA. The V gene lost 5 bases and the J gene lost 3 bases, with 13 bases spanning the gap. The CDR3 sequence: CASSPRRMDTEAFF. For the CDR3, the DNA is TGTGCCAGCAGCCCCCGGAGGATGGACACTGAAGCTTTCTTT.

The sample holds one count of this clone. The CDR3: CASSIGQGKFF. The CDR3 DNA follows: TGTGCCAGTAGTATCGGGCAGGGGAAGTTCTTC. The chain has TRBV19 and TRBJ2-1, with D perhaps matching TRBD1 (6 bases). The CDR3 is made up of 11 amino acids. Trimming cost V 3 bases and J 14 bases, with 11 bases left between them. The germline V gene has CDR1 LNHDA and CDR2 SQIVND (reference sequence).

CDR3 DNA: TGTGCCTGGAGTCTACAGGACTACGAGCAGTACTTC. Its protein product is CAWSLQDYEQYF. The chain links TRBV30 to TRBJ2-7, with a tentative D call TRBD1 (5 bases). V gave up 2 bases and J gave up 3 bases, with 8 bases separating them. The germline gives CDR1 GTSNPN, CDR2 SVGIG (reference sequence). The CDR3 extends over 12 amino acids. Drawing the rest from reference TRBV30 and TRBJ2-7, the complete variable domain is SQTIHQWPATLVQPVGSPLSLECTVEGTSNPNLYWYRQAAGRGLQLLFYSVGIGQISSEVPQNLSASRPQDRQFILSSKKLLLSDSGFYLCAWSLQDYEQYFGPGTRLTVT.

The CDR3: CASSESNLGYTF. CDR3 bases: TGTGCCAGCAGTGAAAGTAACTTAGGCTACACCTTC. This sequence joins TRBV6-1 and TRBJ1-2; D gene ambiguous. The CDR3 consists of 12 residues. The germline V and J ends were trimmed by 2 bases and 8 bases, with 9 bases remaining between them. Germline values: CDR1 MNHNS, CDR2 SASEGT.

V is TRBV25-1 and J is TRBJ1-5, with D possibly being TRBD1 (6 bases). This CDR3 region has 17 residues. CDR1 and CDR2 from the germline V gene are MGHDK and SYGVNS. The V end lost 7 bases, the J end lost 2 bases, and 21 bases lay between the germline ends. CDR3 sequence reads: CASTLRGGVVRNQPQHF. The CDR3 nucleotides read TGTGCCAGCACCTTAAGGGGGGGGGTCGTTCGCAATCAGCCCCAGCATTTT.

The chain couples TRBV5-1 to TRBJ2-2, with D maybe TRBD2 (5 bases). The V end lost 2 bases, the J end lost 4 bases, and 12 bases lay between the germline ends. Germline CDR1 is SGHRS and CDR2 is YFSETQ. CDR3 size: 15 residues. The CDR3 spells CASSFRDPSTGELFF. DNA of the CDR3: TGCGCCAGCAGCTTCCGGGATCCTTCCACCGGGGAGCTGTTTTTT. Combining the CDR3 with reference TRBV5-1 and TRBJ2-2 gives the whole variable domain KAGVTQTPRYLIKTRGQQVTLSCSPISGHRSVSWYQQTPGQGLQFLFEYFSETQRNKGNFPGRFSGRQFSNSRSEMNVSTLELGDSALYLCASSFRDPSTGELFFGEGSRLTVL.

The chain uses TRBV10-2 and TRBJ2-1; 12 bases match TRBD2. The CDR3 length is 14 residues. Germline values: CDR1 WSHSY, CDR2 SAAADI. With 8 bases clipped from V and 5 bases from J, the junction kept 4 bases outside the gene matches. Here the CDR3 DNA reads TGCGCCAGCCTACTAGCGGGGGGCCACAATGAGCAGTTCTTC. Its translation is CASLLAGGHNEQFF.

This chain links TRBV7-8 with TRBJ1-3; 9 nucleotides match TRBD1. Germline CDR1 and CDR2: SGHVS and FQNEAQ. The CDR3 sequence is 17 residues long. Trimming removed 4 bases from V and 0 bases from J; junction bases left unmatched: 7. CDR3 region: CASSSWGTGNSGNTIYF. The CDR3 nucleotides read TGTGCCAGCAGCTCGTGGGGGACAGGGAACTCTGGAAACACCATATATTTT.

V gene TRBV30 combines with J gene TRBJ2-6; 8 bases are a match to TRBD1. Germline CDR1 GTSNPN, CDR2 SVGIG (reference sequence). V lost 7 bases, J lost 1 base, and 15 bases stayed unmatched. This CDR3 region has 18 residues. CDR3 DNA: TGTGCCTCGCACTGGTCAGGGGACAGGTTTTCTGGGGCCAACGTCCTGACTTTC. Protein product: CASHWSGDRFSGANVLTF. The full variable domain, completed using reference TRBV30 and TRBJ2-6, is SQTIHQWPATLVQPVGSPLSLECTVEGTSNPNLYWYRQAAGRGLQLLFYSVGIGQISSEVPQNLSASRPQDRQFILSSKKLLLSDSGFYLCASHWSGDRFSGANVLTFGAGSRLTVL.

The CDR3 DNA reads TGTGCCAGCAGCCAAGGACGCGGGACAGGTGACACCGGGGAGCTGTTTTTT. This gives the protein CASSQGRGTGDTGELFF. The genes are TRBV4-2 and TRBJ2-2; 8 bases agree with TRBD1. Germline CDR1 LGHNA, CDR2 YNFKEQ. There are 17 residues in the CDR3. V shed 1 base and J 3 bases; nucleotides not matched to a gene: 7.

This chain uses TRBV7-9 with TRBJ1-2, with D possibly TRBD1 on 6 matching bases. This CDR3 is 18 amino acids long. Germline V gene lookup returns CDR1 SEHNR and CDR2 FQNEAQ (reference sequence). Between the trimmed V and J ends, which lost 5 bases and 6 bases, there was a span of 28 bases. The CDR3 protein is CASSPWGLRGVNRDGYTF. The CDR3, as DNA: TGTGCCAGCAGCCCCTGGGGGCTCAGAGGAGTCAATCGTGATGGCTACACCTTC.

The genes are TRBV11-1 and TRBJ2-5, with TRBD1 matching 10 bases. The germline CDR1 and CDR2 sequences are SGHAT and FQDESV (reference sequence). Trimming at V came to 4 bases and at J to 2 bases, leaving 10 bases not matched to a gene. The CDR3 covers 17 residues. The CDR3 region is CASSSTGGQGNQETQYF. CDR3 coding DNA: TGTGCCAGCAGCTCCACGGGGGGACAGGGGAATCAAGAGACCCAGTACTTC.

V and J are TRBV21-1 and TRBJ2-1; no DNA check was done on the table's D call, TRBD2. TRBV21-1 is a pseudogene. This CDR3 has 18 residues. The CDR3 loop is CASPERASGGVRCNEQFF. The CDR3 region has the DNA TGTGCCAGCCCGGAGCGGGCTAGCGGGGGGGTAAGGTGCAATGAGCAGTTCTTC.

This sequence joins TRBV5-1 and TRBJ1-5; 9 bases map to TRBD1. After removal of 3 bases from V and 5 bases from J, the junction contained 9 bases not matched to a gene. CDR3 size: 16 residues. In germline, CDR1 is SGHRS, CDR2 YFSETQ. The CDR3, as DNA: TGCGCCAGCAGCTCTATGTCCACAGGGGGCCATCAGCCCCAGCATTTT. Protein sequence: CASSSMSTGGHQPQHF.